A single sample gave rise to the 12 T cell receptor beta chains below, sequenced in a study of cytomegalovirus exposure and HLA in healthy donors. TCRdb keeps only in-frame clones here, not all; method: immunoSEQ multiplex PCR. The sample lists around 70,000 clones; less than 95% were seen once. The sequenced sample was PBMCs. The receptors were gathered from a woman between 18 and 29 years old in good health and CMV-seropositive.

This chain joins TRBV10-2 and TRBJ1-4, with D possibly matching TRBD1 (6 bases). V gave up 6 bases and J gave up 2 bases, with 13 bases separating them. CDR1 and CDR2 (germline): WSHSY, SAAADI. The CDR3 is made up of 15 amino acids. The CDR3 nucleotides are TGCGCCAGCAGGCCTCAGGGGAAGACTAATGAAAAACTGTTTTTT. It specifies CASRPQGKTNEKLFF.

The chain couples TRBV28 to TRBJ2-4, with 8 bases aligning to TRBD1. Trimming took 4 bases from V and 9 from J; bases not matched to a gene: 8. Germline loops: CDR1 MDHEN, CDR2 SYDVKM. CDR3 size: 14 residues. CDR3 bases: TGTGCCAGCAGTTCCCTGGACAGGGCGGGCATTCAGTACTTC. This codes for CASSSLDRAGIQYF.

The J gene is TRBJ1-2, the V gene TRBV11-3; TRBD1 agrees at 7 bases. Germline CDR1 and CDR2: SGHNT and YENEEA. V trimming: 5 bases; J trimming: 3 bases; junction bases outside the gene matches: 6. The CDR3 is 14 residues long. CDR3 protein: CASSTLQGDYGYTF. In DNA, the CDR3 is TGTGCCAGCAGCACACTCCAGGGGGACTATGGCTACACCTTC. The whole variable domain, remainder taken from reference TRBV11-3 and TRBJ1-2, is EAGVVQSPRYKIIEKKQPVAFWCNPISGHNTLYWYLQNLGQGPELLIRYENEEAVDDSQLPKDRFSAERLKGVDSTLKIQPAELGDSAVYLCASSTLQGDYGYTFGSGTRLTVV.

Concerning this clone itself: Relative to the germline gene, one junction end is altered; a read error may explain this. The DNA of the CDR3 is TGTGCCAGCAGCCCGAACCGTGCGGCGGGAGGGCGGCTTTTT. Amino acid sequence: CASSPNRAAGGRLF. The rearrangement joins TRBV7-9 to TRBJ2-2; TRBD2 matches at 9 bases. Germline V gene sequence: CDR1 SEHNR, CDR2 FQNEAQ (reference sequence). The CDR3 is 14 residues long.

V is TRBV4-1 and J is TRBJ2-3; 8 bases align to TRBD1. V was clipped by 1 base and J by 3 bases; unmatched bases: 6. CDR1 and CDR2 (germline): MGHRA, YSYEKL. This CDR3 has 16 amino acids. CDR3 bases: TGCGCCAGCAGCCAAGCCCCAGGACAGGGTACAGATACGCAGTATTTT. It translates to CASSQAPGQGTDTQYF.

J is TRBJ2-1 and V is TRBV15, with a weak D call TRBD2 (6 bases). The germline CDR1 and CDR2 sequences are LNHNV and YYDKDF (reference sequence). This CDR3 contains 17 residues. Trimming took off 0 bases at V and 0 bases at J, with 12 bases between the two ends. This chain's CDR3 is CATSRDREDYSYNEQFF. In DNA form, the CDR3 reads TGTGCCACCAGCAGAGATAGGGAGGACTACTCCTACAATGAGCAGTTCTTC.

The CDR3 DNA reads as TGTGCCAGCAGCTTTTTGGTAGCGGGAACCTACGAGCAGTACTTC. Protein sequence: CASSFLVAGTYEQYF. The V gene is TRBV5-6, the J gene TRBJ2-7; 8 bases map to TRBD2. This CDR3 comprises 15 residues. Germline CDR1 and CDR2: SGHDT and YYEEEE. J was trimmed by 2 bases and V by 2 bases; bases with no gene match: 6.

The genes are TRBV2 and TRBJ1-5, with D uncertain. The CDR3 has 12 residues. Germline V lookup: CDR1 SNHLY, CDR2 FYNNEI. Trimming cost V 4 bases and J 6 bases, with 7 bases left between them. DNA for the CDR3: TGTGCCAGCAGTGGGGAGGGTCAGCCCCAGCATTTT. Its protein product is CASSGEGQPQHF.

The CDR3: CASSRSYEQYF. CDR3 nucleotide sequence: TGTGCCAGCAGTCGCTCCTACGAGCAGTACTTC. This chain connects TRBV6-5 to TRBJ2-7; D ambiguous. The ends were cut back, 5 bases at V and 0 bases at J, with 2 bases in the middle. The CDR3 runs 11 residues. CDR1 is MNHEY and CDR2 is SVGAGI in the germline V gene.

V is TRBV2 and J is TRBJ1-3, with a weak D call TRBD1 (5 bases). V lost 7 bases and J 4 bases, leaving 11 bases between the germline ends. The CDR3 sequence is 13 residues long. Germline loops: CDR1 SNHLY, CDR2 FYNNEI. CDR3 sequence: CASTQGPGNTIYF. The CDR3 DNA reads TGTGCCAGCACGCAGGGCCCCGGAAACACCATATATTTT.

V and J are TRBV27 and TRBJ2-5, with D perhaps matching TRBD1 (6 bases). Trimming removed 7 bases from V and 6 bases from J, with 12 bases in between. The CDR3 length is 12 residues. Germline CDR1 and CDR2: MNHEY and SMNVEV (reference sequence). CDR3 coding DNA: TGTGCCAGCATCCCAGGGGCAAAGACCCAGTACTTC. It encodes CASIPGAKTQYF.

The DNA of the CDR3 is TGTGCCTGGAGTGATAGGGCAGGGCCAGCCTACGAGCAGTACTTC. Its protein is CAWSDRAGPAYEQYF. This chain connects TRBV30 to TRBJ2-7, with a tentative D call TRBD1 (5 bases). The V gene's germline CDR1 is GTSNPN and CDR2 SVGIG (reference sequence). V shed 1 base and J shed 2 bases, with 15 bases lying between them. This CDR3 is built from 15 residues.